The sequence of this T cell receptor (beta chain) was determined in a study of T-cell memory formation after mild COVID-19. Background on the study: TCR clusters were mostly confined to one donor each.

CDR1 LNHNV and CDR2 YYDKDF come from the germline V gene (reference sequence). The CDR3 covers 16 residues. J gave up 1 base and V 2 bases, and 5 bases lay outside the gene matches. Study-wide results and limits: A second wave expanding day 15 to 37 was CD4+-biased; contracting clones were balanced. Some clones that responded turned up in pre-infection memory, which suggests that cross-reactive memory joined in.

As to this clonotype: As yet, its antigen is unknown.

The authors produced TCR alpha and TCR beta cDNA libraries with sample barcodes and UMIs by 5'RACE using constant-segment primers. MiXCR, applied by TCRdb to the 5' RACE reads, yields one record per CDR3 protein. The data contain around 470,000 distinct CDR3 sequences, approximately 20% of them singletons. Sequenced material: PBMCs or a T cell subset sorted from them (not recorded which). The chain has TRBV15 and TRBJ1-1; TRBD1 aligns across 9 bases. The TCR comes from an adult woman who had mild COVID-19 (a few samples of this study predate the infection). Cell type and time point are not known. CDR3 loop: CATSRRLTGGNTEAFF. The CDR3 DNA is TGTGCCACCAGCAGAAGGTTGACAGGGGGGAACACTGAAGCTTTCTTT.